This TCR beta chain derives from a study of T cell changes during pregnancy in multiple sclerosis. Profiling relied on immunoSEQ multiplex PCR, and the TCRdb table lists in-frame clones only, not all of them. The top ten clones hold approximately 1% of a sample with some 42,000 clones, nearly 90% of them seen once. Trimming took 4 bases from V and 0 from J; bases not matched to a gene: 8. The CDR3 spans 17 residues. Germline loops: CDR1 SGHDN, CDR2 FVKESK. The chain employs TRBV14 and TRBJ2-1, with TRBD2 identical over 8 bases. The sample here was CD4+ T cells from peripheral blood mononuclear cells, taken after pregnancy. The clonotype was recovered from a female donor with multiple sclerosis, enrolled in a pregnancy study. The CDR3 DNA reads as TGTGCCAGCAGCCTGTATTCCGGGACTAGCTCCTACAATGAGCAGTTCTTC. Amino acids: CASSLYSGTSSYNEQFF. Full variable domain (outside the CDR3, taken from reference TRBV14 and TRBJ2-1): EAGVTQFPSHSVIEKGQTVTLRCDPISGHDNLYWYRRVMGKEIKFLLHFVKESKQDESGMPNNRFLAERTGGTYSTLKVQPAELEDSGVYFCASSLYSGTSSYNEQFFGPGTRLTVL.